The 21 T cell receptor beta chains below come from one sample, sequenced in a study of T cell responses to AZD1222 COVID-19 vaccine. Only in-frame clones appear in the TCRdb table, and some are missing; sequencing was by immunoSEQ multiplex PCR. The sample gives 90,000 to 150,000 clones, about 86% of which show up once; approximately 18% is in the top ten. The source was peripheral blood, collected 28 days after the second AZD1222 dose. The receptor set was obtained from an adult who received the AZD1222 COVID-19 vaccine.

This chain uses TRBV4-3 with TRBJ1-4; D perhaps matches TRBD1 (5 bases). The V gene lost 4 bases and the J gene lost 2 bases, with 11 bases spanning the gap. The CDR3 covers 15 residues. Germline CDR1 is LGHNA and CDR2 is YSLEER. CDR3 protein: CASSPRVATNEKLFF. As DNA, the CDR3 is TGCGCCAGCAGCCCCAGGGTGGCGACTAATGAAAAACTGTTTTTT.

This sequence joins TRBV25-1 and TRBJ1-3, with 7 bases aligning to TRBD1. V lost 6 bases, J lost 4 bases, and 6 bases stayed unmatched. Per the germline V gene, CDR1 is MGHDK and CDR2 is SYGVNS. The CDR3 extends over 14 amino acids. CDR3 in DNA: TGTGCCAGCAGCCCGACAGGGATCGGAAACACCATATATTTT. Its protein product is CASSPTGIGNTIYF.

CDR3 amino acids: CASSLDRFRAYGYTF. The CDR3 DNA reads TGCGCCAGCAGCTTGGATAGGTTTAGAGCCTATGGCTACACCTTC. V is TRBV5-1 and J is TRBJ1-2; D unresolved. Germline values: CDR1 SGHRS, CDR2 YFSETQ. V was clipped by 0 bases and J by 4 bases, with 13 bases between them. This CDR3 spans 15 amino acids.

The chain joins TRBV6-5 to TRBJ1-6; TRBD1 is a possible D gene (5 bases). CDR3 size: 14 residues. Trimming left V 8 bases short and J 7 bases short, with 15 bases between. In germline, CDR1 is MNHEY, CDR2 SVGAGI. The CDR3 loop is CASARDEINSPLHF. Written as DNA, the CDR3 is TGTGCCAGCGCACGGGACGAGATCAATTCACCCCTCCACTTT.

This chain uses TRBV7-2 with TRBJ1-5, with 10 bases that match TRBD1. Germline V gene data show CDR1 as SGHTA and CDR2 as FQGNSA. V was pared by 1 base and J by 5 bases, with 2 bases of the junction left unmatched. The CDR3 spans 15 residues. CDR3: CASSLVGQGDQPQHF. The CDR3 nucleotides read TGTGCCAGCAGCTTAGTTGGACAGGGGGATCAGCCCCAGCATTTT.

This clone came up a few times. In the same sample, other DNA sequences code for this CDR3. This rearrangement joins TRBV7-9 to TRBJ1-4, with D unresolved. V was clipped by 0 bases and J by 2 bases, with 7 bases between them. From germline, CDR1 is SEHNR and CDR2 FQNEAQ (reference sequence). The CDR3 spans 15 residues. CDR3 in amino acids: CASSLAVGTNEKLFF. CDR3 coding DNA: TGTGCCAGCAGCTTAGCCGTAGGTACTAATGAAAAACTGTTTTTT.

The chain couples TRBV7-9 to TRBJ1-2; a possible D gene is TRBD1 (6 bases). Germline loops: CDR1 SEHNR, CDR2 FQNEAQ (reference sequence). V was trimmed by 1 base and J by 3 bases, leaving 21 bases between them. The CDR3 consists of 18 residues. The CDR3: CASSLGGDLEYRDYGYTF. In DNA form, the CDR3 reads TGTGCCAGCAGCTTAGGAGGGGACCTAGAATACAGGGACTATGGCTACACCTTC.

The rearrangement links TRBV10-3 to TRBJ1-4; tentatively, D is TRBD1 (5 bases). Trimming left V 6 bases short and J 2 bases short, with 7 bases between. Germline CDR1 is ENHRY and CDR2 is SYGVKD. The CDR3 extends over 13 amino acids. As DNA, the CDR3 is TGTGCCATCAGCCGGGACACTAATGAAAAACTGTTTTTT. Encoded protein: CAISRDTNEKLFF.

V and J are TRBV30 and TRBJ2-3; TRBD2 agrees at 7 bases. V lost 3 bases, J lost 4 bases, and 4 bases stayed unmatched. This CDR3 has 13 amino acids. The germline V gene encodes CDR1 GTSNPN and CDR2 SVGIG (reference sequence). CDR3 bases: TGTGCCTGGAGCGCGGGAGACGCAGATACGCAGTATTTT. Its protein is CAWSAGDADTQYF.

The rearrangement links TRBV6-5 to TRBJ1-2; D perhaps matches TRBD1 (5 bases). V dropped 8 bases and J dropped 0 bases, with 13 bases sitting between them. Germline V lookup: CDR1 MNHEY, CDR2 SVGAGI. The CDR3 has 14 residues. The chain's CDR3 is CASSRDLSNYGYTF. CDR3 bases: TGTGCCAGCTCAAGGGACCTCTCTAACTATGGCTACACCTTC.

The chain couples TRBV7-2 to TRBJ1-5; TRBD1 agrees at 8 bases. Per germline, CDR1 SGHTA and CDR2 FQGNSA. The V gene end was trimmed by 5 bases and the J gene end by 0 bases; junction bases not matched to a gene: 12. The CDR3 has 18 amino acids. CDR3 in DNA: TGTGCCAGCAGCCGGACAGGGCTTGTCCCTTATAGCAATCAGCCCCAGCATTTT. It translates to CASSRTGLVPYSNQPQHF.

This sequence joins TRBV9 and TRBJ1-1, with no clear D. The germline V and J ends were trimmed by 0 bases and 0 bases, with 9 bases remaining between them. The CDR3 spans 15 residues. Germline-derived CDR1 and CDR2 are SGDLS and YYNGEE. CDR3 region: CASSVDGYMNTEAFF. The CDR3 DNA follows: TGTGCCAGCAGCGTAGATGGGTACATGAACACTGAAGCTTTCTTT. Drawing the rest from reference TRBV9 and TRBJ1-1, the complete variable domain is DSGVTQTPKHLITATGQRVTLRCSPRSGDLSVYWYQQSLDQGLQFLIQYYNGEERAKGNILERFSAQQFPDLHSELNLSSLELGDSALYFCASSVDGYMNTEAFFGQGTRLTVV.

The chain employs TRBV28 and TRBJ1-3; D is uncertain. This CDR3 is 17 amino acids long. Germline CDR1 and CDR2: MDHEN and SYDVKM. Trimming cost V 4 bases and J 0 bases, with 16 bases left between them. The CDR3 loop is CASSSRTGTISGNTIYF. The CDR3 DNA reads TGTGCCAGCAGTTCCCGGACTGGAACCATCTCTGGAAACACCATATATTTT.

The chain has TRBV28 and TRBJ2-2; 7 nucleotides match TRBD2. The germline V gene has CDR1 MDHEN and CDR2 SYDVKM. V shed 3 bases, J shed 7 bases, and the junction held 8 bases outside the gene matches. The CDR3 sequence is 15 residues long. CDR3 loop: CASSFGPQRDGELFF. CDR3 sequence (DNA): TGTGCCAGCAGTTTCGGCCCCCAGCGGGACGGGGAGCTGTTTTTT. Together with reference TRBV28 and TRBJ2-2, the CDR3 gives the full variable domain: DVKVTQSSRYLVKRTGEKVFLECVQDMDHENMFWYRQDPGLGLRLIYFSYDVKMKEKGDIPEGYSVSREKKERFSLILESASTNQTSMYLCASSFGPQRDGELFFGEGSRLTVL.

CDR3 amino acids: CAWGRGAENQPQHF. CDR3 DNA: TGTGCCTGGGGACGGGGGGCCGAGAATCAGCCCCAGCATTTT. This sequence joins TRBV30 and TRBJ1-5, with D perhaps TRBD1 (6 bases). V shed 5 bases and J shed 4 bases, with 15 bases lying between them. CDR3 length: 14 residues. Germline-derived CDR1 and CDR2 are GTSNPN and SVGIG (reference sequence).

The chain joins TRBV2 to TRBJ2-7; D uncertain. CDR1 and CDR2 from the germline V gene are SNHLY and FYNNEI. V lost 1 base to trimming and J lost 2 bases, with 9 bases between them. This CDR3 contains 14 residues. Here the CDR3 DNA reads TGTGCCAGCAGTGAAGGGTCCCTTGCCTACGAGCAGTACTTC. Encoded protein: CASSEGSLAYEQYF.

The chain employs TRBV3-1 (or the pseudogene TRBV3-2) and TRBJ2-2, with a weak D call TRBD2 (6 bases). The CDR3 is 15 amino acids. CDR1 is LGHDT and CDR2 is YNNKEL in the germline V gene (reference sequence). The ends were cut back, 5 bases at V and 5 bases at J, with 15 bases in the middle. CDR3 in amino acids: CASSYRDWQTGELFF. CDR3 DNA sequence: TGTGCCAGCAGCTATAGGGACTGGCAAACCGGGGAGCTGTTTTTT.

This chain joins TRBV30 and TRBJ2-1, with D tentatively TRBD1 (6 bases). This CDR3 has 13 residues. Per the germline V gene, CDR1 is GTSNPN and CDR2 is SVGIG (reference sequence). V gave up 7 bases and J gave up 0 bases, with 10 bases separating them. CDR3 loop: CASGVSSYNEQFF. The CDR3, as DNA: TGTGCCTCAGGGGTAAGCTCCTACAATGAGCAGTTCTTC.

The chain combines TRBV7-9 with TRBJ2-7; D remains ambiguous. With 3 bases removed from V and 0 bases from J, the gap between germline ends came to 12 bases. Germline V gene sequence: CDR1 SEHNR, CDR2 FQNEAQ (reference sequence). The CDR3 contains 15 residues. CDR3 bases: TGTGCCAGCAGCTTCCTTCCCACGGACTCCTACGAGCAGTACTTC. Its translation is CASSFLPTDSYEQYF. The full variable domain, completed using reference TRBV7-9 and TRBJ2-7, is DTGVSQNPRHKITKRGQNVTFRCDPISEHNRLYWYRQTLGQGPEFLTYFQNEAQLEKSRLLSDRFSAERPKGSFSTLEIQRTEQGDSAMYLCASSFLPTDSYEQYFGPGTRLTVT.

CDR3 bases: TGTGCCAGCAGCCCGGCCCCCCTATTGTACGAGCAGTACTTC. It specifies CASSPAPLLYEQYF. The V gene is TRBV7-2, the J gene TRBJ2-7; no reliable D call. The V gene lost 5 bases and the J gene lost 4 bases, with 15 bases spanning the gap. The CDR3 sequence is 14 residues long. Germline lookup yields CDR1 SGHTA and CDR2 FQGNSA.

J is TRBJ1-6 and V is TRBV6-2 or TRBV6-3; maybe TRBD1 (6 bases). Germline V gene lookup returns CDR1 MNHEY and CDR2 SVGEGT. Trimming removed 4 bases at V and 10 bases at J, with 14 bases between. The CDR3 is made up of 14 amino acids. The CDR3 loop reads CASSSTRGRSPLHF. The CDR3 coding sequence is TGTGCCAGCAGTTCGACTCGGGGGCGGTCACCCCTCCACTTT.